This T cell receptor (beta chain) appears in the sequencing data of a study of CD8+ T cells in alopecia areata (dated by TCRdb to 2016 to 2019). Study-level background: Treated patients were enrolled in an open-label pilot trial of oral tofacitinib, 5 to 10 mg twice daily, for moderate-to-severe alopecia areata. Amplification of TCRbeta CDR3 regions was done by immunoSEQ multiplex PCR using 35 Vbeta forward primers and 13 Jbeta reverse primers. Scalp tissue and sorted CD4+ and CD8+ peripheral blood T cells from patchy and totalis/universalis alopecia areata patients and from healthy controls were covered by human TCRbeta sequencing. Patients received tofacitinib for 6 to 18 months and were then followed off drug for 6 months to check for delayed response and recurrence. RNA came from the PAXgene miRNA kit for fixed scalp, the miRNeasy kit for PBMCs, and the RNeasy kit for mouse skin. Patients on tofacitinib were biopsied at baseline and after 4 and 24 weeks of treatment, and several of the patients also had a later scalp biopsy. Clonality in the scalp was compared among normal scalp (n=4), patchy alopecia areata scalp (n=8), and alopecia totalis/universalis scalp (n=8). In both human patients and the C3H/HeJ mouse model, the study applied high-throughput TCRbeta sequencing to look at T cell clonal expansion in alopecia areata.

Beyond this particular receptor, the publication reports: Shared TCR sequences between patients were less evident than in mice, which may be partly attributable to HLA diversity in the patient population. Unlike mouse skin, which is dominated by gammadelta T cells, normal human skin has resident alphabeta T cells that are also sequenced, and this complicates analysis of the scalp TCR repertoire. Lesional scalp, especially in alopecia totalis/universalis, showed higher clonality and more expanded CD8+ clones than normal scalp, suggesting antigenic drive.

Concerning this clone: The target of this receptor is not known. No quality values exist for individual bases; no much larger clone is one base distant.

Libraries came from the immunoSEQ multiplex PCR assay. RNA was extracted from all samples and reverse transcribed into cDNA as template for TCR sequencing. SuperScript III was used for first-strand cDNA synthesis, primed with a 2:1 mix of oligo-dT and random hexamers. A synthetic immune receptor repertoire was used to assess amplification bias, and residual bias was removed computationally. The source study handled its data this way. Raw reads were preprocessed to remove errors, and CDR3 was defined according to IMGT conventions as the region from the conserved cysteine to phenylalanine. Clonality was computed by normalizing Shannon entropy by log2 of the number of productive unique TCRs and subtracting the result from 1. CD4 or CD8 identity of scalp clones was inferred by cross-referencing scalp TCRbeta sequences with sorted blood CD4 and CD8 repertoires. The source is immuneACCESS, and TCRdb retained only in-frame sequences with V and J called. Part of the clones is not carried over; for the studies checked, unresolved V genes explain less than half of this, and the remainder is unexplained. V and J calls plus clone size are reproduced from that table; the DNA served to infer D and trimming. The sample data list some 170,000 clones, and approximately 70% of these were observed just once. Together, the top ten hold about an eighth of the sample.

At the junction V is shortened by 0 bases and J by 7 bases, with 7 bases in between. Per the germline V gene (reference sequence), LNHNV is the CDR1 and YYDKDF is the CDR2. From cysteine to phenylalanine, the CDR3 is 13 amino acids long. Of all the DNA, just the CDR3 is kept, 39 bases in frame from base 1. The sample's time point label, in plain terms: baseline before oral tofacitinib. Lesional scalp punch biopsies and peripheral blood were obtained from alopecia areata patients. After PBMCs were isolated by density centrifugation and stained for CD3, CD4 and CD8, a FACSAria was used to sort CD4+ and CD8+ T cells.

This clonotype was sampled from a human donor with alopecia areata. This material consisted of CD8+ T cells sorted from blood, taken at week 0. The chain is assembled from TRBV15 and TRBJ2-1; no confident D gene assignment can be made. For the CDR3, the sequence is CATSRDPGNEQFF. The nucleotides read TGTGCCACCAGCAGAGATCCCGGGAATGAGCAGTTCTTC.